The source of this T cell receptor beta chain is a study of cytomegalovirus exposure and HLA in healthy donors. The PCR was carried out with 60 Vbeta primers and 13 Jbeta primers. The method was immunoSEQ multiplex PCR; TCRdb's version includes in-frame clones alone and lacks a portion of them. The sample table sets out approximately 92,000 clones. The CDR3 has 16 amino acids. Germline lookup yields CDR1 SGHRS and CDR2 YFSETQ. V lost 4 bases to trimming and J lost 1 base, with 17 bases between them. The receptor was isolated from a woman in her thirties in good health and CMV-seronegative. The sequenced sample was PBMCs. The chain is built from TRBV5-1 and TRBJ1-1; D not certain. The CDR3 sequence: CASSRSPTERNTEAFF. The CDR3 DNA reads as TGCGCCAGCAGCCGTTCCCCTACGGAGAGGAACACTGAAGCTTTCTTT.